This TCR beta chain was found in a study of T cells in Graves' hyperthyroidism and ophthalmopathy. A word on this clonotype: Its antigen is currently unknown.

Study findings and constraints: Separating ophthalmopathy from stable hyperthyroidism was achieved by a 13 V-J model. Blood samples included most of the expanded thyroid clonotypes exceeding 0.001.

What was amplified from RNA transcripts were TCR beta CDR3 regions. HTBI primers drove first-round RT-PCR of the TCR CDR3. Each CDR3 protein is one row after TCRdb ran MiXCR on the multiplex PCR reads. The repertoire includes about 720,000 distinct CDR3 sequences, about a sixth of them detected once, and under 8.5% sits in the top ten. Germline values: CDR1 MNHEY, CDR2 SVGEGT. Trimming removed 9 bases from V and 7 bases from J; junction bases left unmatched: 12. The CDR3 consists of 14 residues. PBMCs were sourced from less than 12 ml fresh peripheral blood. The sequenced sample was blood. The chain has TRBV6-2 or TRBV6-3 and TRBJ1-1, with 9 nucleotides matching TRBD1. This TCR came from a man younger than 30 with Graves' hyperthyroidism. In DNA, the CDR3 is TGTGCCAGTCTGGAGCCCGGGACAGGGAATGAAGCTTTCTTT. This codes for CASLEPGTGNEAFF.